Listed here are 3 T cell receptor beta chains from one sample, sequenced in a study of regulatory T cells in long-lasting Graves disease. Sequencing libraries for TCR beta were prepared with iRepertoire HTBI primers and Arm-PCR of CDR3 regions. Each CDR3 protein gets one entry after TCRdb re-called the multiplex PCR reads with MiXCR. The sample has 450,000 to 600,000 distinct CDR3 sequences, 16% seen once; the top ten hold more than 9%. Sample time point: newly diagnosed GD, antithyroid drugs for less than 3 months. PBMC-derived RNA was used for the TCR library. These data also formed part of another study, on T cells in Graves' hyperthyroidism and ophthalmopathy.

The sequencing here drew on peripheral blood mononuclear cells (PBMCs), taken at new diagnosis, from a patient treated with antithyroid drugs. These receptors were obtained from a middle-aged man with Graves disease.

This clonotype was counted at least ten times. This chain uses TRBV12-3 or TRBV12-4 with TRBJ1-4; D remains ambiguous. CDR3 length: 14 amino acids. V lost 1 base and J lost 4, with 7 bases in between. The CDR3, as DNA: TGTGCCAGCAGTTTAGGGGCCGGTAATGAAAAACTGTTTTTT. This sequence encodes CASSLGAGNEKLFF.

This clonotype was counted at least ten times. This rearrangement joins TRBV7-8 to TRBJ2-5, with TRBD2 matching 14 bases. CDR3 length equals 17 residues. The junction had 11 bases not matched to a gene; V was cut back by 5 bases and J by 6 bases. CDR1 is SGHVS, CDR2 FQNEAQ, per germline. CDR3 DNA: TGTGCCAGCAGCGCGACTAGCGGGAGGGCCGGTGGTAAGACCCAGTACTTC. Translation: CASSATSGRAGGKTQYF.

The genes are TRBV29-1 and TRBJ1-4, with D hard to call. Trimming cost V 5 bases and J 3 bases, with 7 bases left between them. CDR1 and CDR2 from the germline V gene are SQVTM and ANQGSEA. CDR3 length: 12 amino acids. The CDR3: CSVQIANEKLFF. CDR3 DNA: TGCAGCGTTCAAATAGCTAATGAAAAACTGTTTTTT.